These T cell receptor beta chains were read from a single sample in a study of shared clonotypes between healthy human individuals. Using immunoSEQ multiplex PCR, the repertoire was profiled, and TCRdb retains in-frame clones only, with some absent. This table has some 2.3 million clones, 85% to 95% appearing once. The source material was naive CD4+ T cells from PBMCs. Source of these receptors: a young man in good health. Some clones in this sample may be carry-over from other donors' samples. Both conserved end residues are part of each CDR3. Each record gives: V gene, J gene, clone size, D gene, CDR3 DNA, CDR3 protein. D genes are given only for firm matches. Size is stated for part of the rows, as once, few or many counts, or as a class when the clone is expanded.

TRBV27,TRBJ1-2,NA,NA,TGTGCCAGCACAATTACAGGGAGCTATGGCTACACCTTC,CASTITGSYGYTF
TRBV6-1,TRBJ2-7,NA,TRBD2,TGTGCCAGCAGCGAACTAGCGGTTGCCTACGAGCAGTACTTC,CASSELAVAYEQYF
TRBV7-6,TRBJ1-2,once,NA,TGTGCCAGCAGCCCCGACCTTATCCAGGGCTACACCTTC,CASSPDLIQGYTF
TRBV7-2,TRBJ1-2,NA,TRBD1,TGTGCCAGCAGCTTAGATTCAGGGACAGGGGGCTTTGGCTACACCTTC,CASSLDSGTGGFGYTF
TRBV9,TRBJ2-1,NA,NA,TGTGCCAGCAGCGTGGGGACTGGGTCCTACAATGAGCAGTTCTTC,CASSVGTGSYNEQFF
TRBV30,TRBJ1-5,NA,NA,TGTGCCTGGAAGGAAAGCGGGACTAGCAATCAGCCCCAGCATTTT,CAWKESGTSNQPQHF
TRBV7-2,TRBJ2-7,NA,NA,TGTGCCAGCAGCTTAGTCCCCGTCCCCAACGAGCAGTACTTC,CASSLVPVPNEQYF
TRBV6-5,TRBJ2-7,NA,NA,TGTGCCAGCAGTTCAGCCTACGAGCAGTACTTC,CASSSAYEQYF
TRBV7-2,TRBJ1-1,once,NA,TGTGCCAGCAGCCTGTTCAGGGTGGGCACTGAAGCTTTCTTT,CASSLFRVGTEAFF
TRBV4-2,TRBJ2-1,NA,NA,TGTGCCAGCAGCCAAGCAGAGGGGGTCGGGCTCAACTCCTACAATGAGCAGTTCTTC,CASSQAEGVGLNSYNEQFF
TRBV7-9,TRBJ2-2,once,NA,TGTGCCAGCAGCCTCTGGGGGCAGGGCCCCACCGGGGAGCTGTTTTTT,CASSLWGQGPTGELFF
TRBV6-6,TRBJ1-4,few,NA,TGTGCCAGCAGCCACACCTTTTCTCCGGAAAAACTGTTTTTT,CASSHTFSPEKLFF
TRBV28,TRBJ1-2,NA,NA,TGTGCCAGCAGTTCGGGTGGGGGGAACTATGGCTACACCTTC,CASSSGGGNYGYTF
TRBV5-1,TRBJ2-5,NA,TRBD1,TGCGCCAGCAGCTCAGGGGGCGGGGAGACCCAGTACTTC,CASSSGGGETQYF
TRBV19,TRBJ1-5,NA,NA,TGTGCCAGTAGTGGAGGCAATCAGCCCCAGCATTTT,CASSGGNQPQHF
TRBV7-3,TRBJ2-7,NA,NA,TGTGCCAGCAGCTTAGTGGCAGGGTACGGCGAGCAGTACTTC,CASSLVAGYGEQYF
TRBV5-5,TRBJ2-7,NA,TRBD2,TGTGCCAGCAGCTTATGGCTAGCGGGAGGAGGGTACGAGCAGTACTTC,CASSLWLAGGGYEQYF
TRBV7-2,TRBJ2-7,NA,NA,TGTGCCAGCAGCTTATTGGGGTCCCTCTACGAGCAGTACTTC,CASSLLGSLYEQYF
TRBV27,TRBJ1-3,NA,NA,TGTGCCAGCAGTTTATCGGGACACGCTGGAAACACCATATATTTT,CASSLSGHAGNTIYF
TRBV28,TRBJ1-1,NA,NA,TGTGCCAGCAGTTTAGATGGACAACCGAACACTGAAGCTTTCTTT,CASSLDGQPNTEAFF
TRBV5-1,TRBJ1-2,NA,TRBD1,TGCGCCAGCAGCTTGTATGTGCGGACAGGTGAAGGCTACACCTTC,CASSLYVRTGEGYTF
TRBV29-1,TRBJ2-1,NA,TRBD1,TGCAGCGTCGGACAGGGTTTGGTTCGATTCTTC,CSVGQGLVRFF
TRBV30,TRBJ2-7,NA,TRBD1,TGTGCCTGGACCCATCCGGGACAGGCTTCCAACGAGCAGTACTTC,CAWTHPGQASNEQYF
TRBV5-6,TRBJ2-1,NA,NA,TGTGCCAGCAGCTTGCCCGGCGGCACCTCCTACAATGAGCAGTTCTTC,CASSLPGGTSYNEQFF
TRBV6-5,TRBJ1-4,NA,NA,TGTGCCAGCAGTTACTCGAGGGGGGGTAATGAAAAACTGTTTTTT,CASSYSRGGNEKLFF
TRBV28,TRBJ2-1,NA,TRBD2,TGTGCCAGCAGCCCCGGCGGTAGCGGGAGAAGGGGGAATGAGCAGTTCTTC,CASSPGGSGRRGNEQFF
TRBV7-2,TRBJ2-1,NA,NA,TGTGCCAGCAGCCCCCGGTCGACGGAGGCTCACAATGAGCAGTTCTTC,CASSPRSTEAHNEQFF
TRBV5-6,TRBJ1-1,few,NA,TGTGCCAGCAGCGGAAAGGTGAACACTGAAGCTTTCTTT,CASSGKVNTEAFF
TRBV5-4,TRBJ2-5,NA,NA,TGTGCCAGCAGCTTGGACAGGGTTCAAGAGACCCAGTACTTC,CASSLDRVQETQYF
TRBV18,TRBJ2-3,NA,NA,TGTGCCAGCTCACCGCTAGGGTCCACAGATACGCAGTATTTT,CASSPLGSTDTQYF
TRBV7-8,TRBJ1-1,NA,TRBD1,TGTGCCAGCAGCTCCATCAGGGGGGGTGGCACTGAAGCTTTCTTT,CASSSIRGGGTEAFF
TRBV28,TRBJ2-1,NA,TRBD2,TGTGCCAGCAGCCGTCCGGGACTAGCGGAGCAAGAGCAGTTCTTC,CASSRPGLAEQEQFF
TRBV14,TRBJ1-2,NA,TRBD1,TGTGCCAGCAGCCCATTGGGGACAGTCCGCTTTGGCTACACCTTC,CASSPLGTVRFGYTF
TRBV19,TRBJ2-7,NA,TRBD1,TGTGCCAGCCGTCGGAGACAGGGTTCCGACGAGCAGTACTTC,CASRRRQGSDEQYF
TRBV5-6,TRBJ2-7,NA,TRBD1,TGTGCCAGCAGCTTTGGGGACAGGGGCCCCTACGAGCAGTACTTC,CASSFGDRGPYEQYF
TRBV19,TRBJ1-1,NA,NA,TGTGCCAGTAGTATAGTAGGGGGGCTTCAGAATGAAGCTTTCTTT,CASSIVGGLQNEAFF
TRBV6-6,TRBJ1-1,NA,NA,TGTGCCAGCAGTTACCAAGTGACAGCGAACACTGAAGCTTTCTTT,CASSYQVTANTEAFF
TRBV1,TRBJ2-7,NA,NA,TGCACCAGCAGCCAAGCGTGGGCCAAGGGCGGGCTTGACTACGAGCAGTACTTC,CTSSQAWAKGGLDYEQYF
TRBV29-1,TRBJ1-2,NA,NA,TGCAGCGTTGTAACGGGGCCCGACTATGGCTACACCTTC,CSVVTGPDYGYTF
TRBV5-4,TRBJ2-1,NA,NA,TGTGCCAGCAGCCCCAGTCCTCCCGATGAGCAGTTCTTC,CASSPSPPDEQFF
TRBV28,TRBJ1-3,NA,TRBD1,TGTGCCAGCAGTTCCCCCCTCGGACAGGGGGGAAACACCATATATTTT,CASSSPLGQGGNTIYF
TRBV10-3,TRBJ1-3,NA,NA,TGTGCCATTCGGGAGCGGGCAGGGGACACTACCTCTGGAAACACCATATATTTT,CAIRERAGDTTSGNTIYF
TRBV6-1,TRBJ2-5,NA,NA,TGTGCCAGCAGTACACACCCGTCGGGAGAGACCCAGTACTTC,CASSTHPSGETQYF
TRBV7-9,TRBJ1-1,NA,NA,TGTGCCAGCAGCTTGGACAGACCAGCGAACACTGAAGCTTTCTTT,CASSLDRPANTEAFF
TRBV19,TRBJ1-6,NA,NA,TGTGCCAGTAGTATGTCACGAGCTAATTCACCCCTCCACTTT,CASSMSRANSPLHF
TRBV2,TRBJ2-1,NA,TRBD2,TGTGCCAGCAGTGAGGCGGGAGTTGCCCATGAGCAGTTCTTC,CASSEAGVAHEQFF
TRBV5-1,TRBJ2-3,NA,NA,TGCGCCAGCAGTGAAGGGACGGCAGATACGCAGTATTTT,CASSEGTADTQYF
TRBV7-9,TRBJ2-3,NA,TRBD1,TGTGCCAGCAGCTGGGGGACAGGGGGCGCCGGGAGCACAGATACGCAGTATTTT,CASSWGTGGAGSTDTQYF
TRBV5-1,TRBJ2-1,NA,TRBD2,TGCGCCAGCAGCTTGGGACTAGCGGGAGGCCCGGGTTGGTTCTTC,CASSLGLAGGPGWFF
TRBV6-4,TRBJ2-3,NA,NA,TGTGCCAGCAGTGACTCGGACAGCACAGATACGCAGTATTTT,CASSDSDSTDTQYF
TRBV6-5,TRBJ1-2,NA,TRBD1,TGTGCCAGCAGTTACTCGGGACAGGGGGCAAGGGGCTACACCTTC,CASSYSGQGARGYTF
TRBV7-2,TRBJ2-1,NA,NA,TGTGCCAGCAGCTTAGCCTTCGGGACATACAATGAGCAGTTCTTC,CASSLAFGTYNEQFF
TRBV7-9,TRBJ2-1,NA,TRBD2,TGTGCCAGCAGCTTAATCCTAAGCGGGGGCGGCTATGAGCAGTTCTTC,CASSLILSGGGYEQFF
TRBV11-2,TRBJ1-2,NA,NA,TGTGCCAGCAGCTTAGACAGGCCATATGGCTACACCTTC,CASSLDRPYGYTF
TRBV5-4,TRBJ1-4,NA,TRBD1,TGTGCCAGCAGCGTACAGGGGGGGAAACTGTTTTTT,CASSVQGGKLFF
TRBV28,TRBJ2-5,NA,TRBD1,TGTGCCAGCAGTTTGGGGACAGGGTTCGACCAAGAGACCCAGTACTTC,CASSLGTGFDQETQYF
TRBV18,TRBJ2-3,NA,NA,TGTGCCAGCTCACCCCAAGGTACGCAGTATTTT,CASSPQGTQYF